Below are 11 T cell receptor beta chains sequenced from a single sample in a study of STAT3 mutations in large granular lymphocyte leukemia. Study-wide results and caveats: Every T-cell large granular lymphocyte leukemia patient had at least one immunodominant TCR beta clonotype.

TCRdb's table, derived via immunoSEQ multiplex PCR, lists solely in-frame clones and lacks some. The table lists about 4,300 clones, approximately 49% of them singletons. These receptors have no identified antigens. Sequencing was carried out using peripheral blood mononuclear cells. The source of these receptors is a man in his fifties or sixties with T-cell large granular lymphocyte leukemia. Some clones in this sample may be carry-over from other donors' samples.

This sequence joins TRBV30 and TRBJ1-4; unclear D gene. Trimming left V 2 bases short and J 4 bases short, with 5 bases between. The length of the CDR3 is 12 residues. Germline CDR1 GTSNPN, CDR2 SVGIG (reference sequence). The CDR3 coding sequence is TGTGCCTGGAGTTCCCTTAATGAAAAACTGTTTTTT. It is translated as CAWSSLNEKLFF.

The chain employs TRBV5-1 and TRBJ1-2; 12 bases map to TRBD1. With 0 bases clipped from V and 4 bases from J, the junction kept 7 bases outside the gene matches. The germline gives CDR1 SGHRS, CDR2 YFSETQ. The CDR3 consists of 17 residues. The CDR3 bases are TGCGCCAGCAGCTTGGCCACAGGGACAGGGGGCCGCTATGGCTACACCTTC. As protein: CASSLATGTGGRYGYTF.

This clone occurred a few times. For the CDR3, the DNA is TGCGCCAGCAGCTTACAGCGGGGAGATTACAATGAGCAGTTCTTC. Translating gives CASSLQRGDYNEQFF. The chain employs TRBV5-1 and TRBJ2-1; TRBD2 matches at 7 bases. V dropped 2 bases and J dropped 4; count of bases not matched to a gene: 6. The CDR3 totals 15 residues. Germline V gene sequence: CDR1 SGHRS, CDR2 YFSETQ. Variable domain in full (rest from reference TRBV5-1 and TRBJ2-1): KAGVTQTPRYLIKTRGQQVTLSCSPISGHRSVSWYQQTPGQGLQFLFEYFSETQRNKGNFPGRFSGRQFSNSRSEMNVSTLELGDSALYLCASSLQRGDYNEQFFGPGTRLTVL.

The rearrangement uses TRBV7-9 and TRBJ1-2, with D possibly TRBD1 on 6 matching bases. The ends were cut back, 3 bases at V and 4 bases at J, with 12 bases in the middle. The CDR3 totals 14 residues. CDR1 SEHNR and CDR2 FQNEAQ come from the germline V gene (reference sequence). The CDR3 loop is CASSFPGARYGYTF. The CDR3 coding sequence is TGTGCCAGCAGCTTTCCAGGGGCCCGCTATGGCTACACCTTC.

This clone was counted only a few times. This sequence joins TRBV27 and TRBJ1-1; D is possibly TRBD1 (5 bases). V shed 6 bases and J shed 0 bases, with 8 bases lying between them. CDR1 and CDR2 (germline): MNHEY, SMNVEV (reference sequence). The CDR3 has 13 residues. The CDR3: CASSSTVNTEAFF. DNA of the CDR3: TGTGCCAGCAGCTCGACAGTGAACACTGAAGCTTTCTTT.

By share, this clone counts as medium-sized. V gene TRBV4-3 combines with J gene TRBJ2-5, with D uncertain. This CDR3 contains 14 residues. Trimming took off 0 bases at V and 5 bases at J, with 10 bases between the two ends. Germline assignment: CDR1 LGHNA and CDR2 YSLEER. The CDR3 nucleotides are TGCGCCAGCAGCCAAGAAAGGAGTGTGGAGACCCAGTACTTC. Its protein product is CASSQERSVETQYF.

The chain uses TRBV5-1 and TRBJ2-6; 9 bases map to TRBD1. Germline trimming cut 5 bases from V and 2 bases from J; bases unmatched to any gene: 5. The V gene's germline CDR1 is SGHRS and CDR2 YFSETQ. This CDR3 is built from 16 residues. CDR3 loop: CASSEQGATGANVLTF. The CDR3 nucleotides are TGCGCCAGCAGTGAACAGGGGGCGACTGGGGCCAACGTCCTGACTTTC. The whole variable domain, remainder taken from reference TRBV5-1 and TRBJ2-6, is KAGVTQTPRYLIKTRGQQVTLSCSPISGHRSVSWYQQTPGQGLQFLFEYFSETQRNKGNFPGRFSGRQFSNSRSEMNVSTLELGDSALYLCASSEQGATGANVLTFGAGSRLTVL.

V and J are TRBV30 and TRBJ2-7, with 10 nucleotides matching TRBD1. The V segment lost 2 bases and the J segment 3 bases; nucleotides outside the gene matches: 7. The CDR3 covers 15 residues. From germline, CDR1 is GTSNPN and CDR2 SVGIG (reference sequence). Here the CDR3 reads CAWSPGQGIIYEQYF. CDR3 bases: TGTGCCTGGAGTCCGGGACAGGGGATCATCTACGAGCAGTACTTC.

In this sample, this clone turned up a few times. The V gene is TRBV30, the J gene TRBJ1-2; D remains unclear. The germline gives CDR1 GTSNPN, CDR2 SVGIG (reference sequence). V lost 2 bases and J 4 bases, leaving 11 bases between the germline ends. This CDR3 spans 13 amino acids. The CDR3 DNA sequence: TGTGCCTGGAGTTATAGAAAGACCTATGGCTACACCTTC. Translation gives CAWSYRKTYGYTF.

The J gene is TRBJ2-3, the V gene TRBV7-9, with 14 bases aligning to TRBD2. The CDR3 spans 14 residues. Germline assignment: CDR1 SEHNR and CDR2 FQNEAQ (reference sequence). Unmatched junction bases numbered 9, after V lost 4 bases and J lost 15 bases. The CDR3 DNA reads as TGTGCCAGCAGCTCAACGGGACTAGCGGGAGAAATCTATTTT. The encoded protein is CASSSTGLAGEIYF.

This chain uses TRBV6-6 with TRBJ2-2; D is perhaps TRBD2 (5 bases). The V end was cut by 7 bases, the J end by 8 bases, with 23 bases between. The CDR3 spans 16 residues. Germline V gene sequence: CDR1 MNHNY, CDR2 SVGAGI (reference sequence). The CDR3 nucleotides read TGTGCCAGCACCCCCGGTCGGGGTGCGCATGAAGGGGAGCTGTTTTTT. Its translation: CASTPGRGAHEGELFF.